This record concerns one TCR beta chain sequence. The entry originates in a study of spatial heterogeneity in lung cancer. CDR1 and CDR2 from the germline V gene are DFQATT and SNEGSKA (reference sequence). The ends were cut back, 3 bases at V and 9 bases at J, with 15 bases in the middle. The CDR3 length is 14 residues. TCRdb reanalysed the 5' RACE reads using MiXCR and keeps one entry per CDR3 protein. Of 80,000 to 95,000 distinct CDR3 sequences in the sample, approximately 8.9% were seen once. Specified time point: sample taken at primary tumor resection. Sequencing covered unsorted whole RNA taken from tumor, nontumor lung or frozen PBMC.

This chain connects TRBV20-1 to TRBJ1-6, with D possibly being TRBD1 (5 bases). This sequence originates from a male donor with early-stage non-small cell lung cancer. The starting material was PBMCs, obtained at surgery. The CDR3 DNA is TGCAGTGCTAGTTCAGGGTCGGGGCGTTCACCCCTCCACTTT. It translates to CSASSGSGRSPLHF.